A selection of T cell receptor beta chains follows, all from one sample in a study of shared clonotypes between healthy human individuals. Assay: immunoSEQ multiplex PCR; the TCRdb copy retains only in-frame clones and omits some. This table holds approximately 2,200,000 clones, approximately 94% found once. Sequenced: naive CD8+ T cells from PBMCs. The receptors were gathered from a man between 18 and 35 years old in good health. Some clones in this sample may be carry-over from other donors' samples. Each CDR3 is given with its conserved first and last residue. D genes are given only for firm matches. Part of the rows lack a size; the others show once, few, many or a class for expanded clones.

>.|.|TRBJ1-5|TRBV7-9
TGTGCCAGCAGCTTAGGGCGGATAGATAGCAATCAGCCCCAGCATTTT
CASSLGRIDSNQPQHF
>few|.|TRBJ1-2|TRBV29-1
TGCAGCGTTCCAGCTACGGACAGTCTTGGCTACACCTTC
CSVPATDSLGYTF
>few|.|TRBJ1-2|TRBV6-1
TGTGCCAGCAGGGACAGCTTGGTCTGCACCTTC
CASRDSLVCTF
>.|.|TRBJ2-2|TRBV19
TGTGCCAGTAGAGCCCCTAGGCCGAACACCGGGGAGCTGTTTTTT
CASRAPRPNTGELFF
>.|.|TRBJ1-2|TRBV9
TGTGCCAGCAGCGCACCGTCCGCCACAGGGGGCTACACCTTC
CASSAPSATGGYTF
>.|TRBD2|TRBJ2-1|TRBV5-1
TGCGCCAGCAGCTTGGCCCCACTAGCGGGGGCGATCACTTATAATGAGCAGTTCTTC
CASSLAPLAGAITYNEQFF
>.|.|TRBJ1-4|TRBV5-1
TGCGCCAGCAGCCAGACACATGCAACTAATGAAAAACTGTTTTTT
CASSQTHATNEKLFF
>.|.|TRBJ2-6|TRBV5-1
TGCGCCAGCAGCTCAGACAGTTCCAATCGCTCTGGGGCCAACGTCCTGACTTTC
CASSSDSSNRSGANVLTF
>few|.|TRBJ1-1|TRBV11-2
TGTGCCAGCAGCTTAGTGGGGTGGGCAGGGCGAGCTTTCTTT
CASSLVGWAGRAFF
>.|.|TRBJ2-2|TRBV5-5
TGTGCCAGCAGTCGATGGGACACCGGGGAGCTGTTTTTT
CASSRWDTGELFF
>.|TRBD2|TRBJ2-1|TRBV4-3
TGCGCCAGCAGTCGCGGGAGGGTAGGTGAGCAGTTCTTC
CASSRGRVGEQFF
>.|.|TRBJ2-7|TRBV5-4
TGTGCCAGCAGCTTTCGAAGCGCGGGACCCAACTACGAGCAGTACTTC
CASSFRSAGPNYEQYF
>.|TRBD2|TRBJ2-7|TRBV7-6
TGTGCCAGCAGCCCGCCGGGACTAGGTCTCAACGAGCAGTACTTC
CASSPPGLGLNEQYF
>once|.|TRBJ2-4|TRBV30
TGTGCCTGGAGTGTATTTGGCCAGAAAAACATTCAGTACTTC
CAWSVFGQKNIQYF
>.|.|TRBJ2-2|TRBV20-1
TGCAGTGCTAGTGAGACCGGGGAGCTGTTTTTT
CSASETGELFF
>.|TRBD1|TRBJ1-2|TRBV11-2
TGTGCCAGCAGCGACAGGGAGTGGACAAACTATGGCTACACCTTC
CASSDREWTNYGYTF
>.|.|TRBJ2-7|TRBV7-9
TGTGCCAGCAGCCCCACGAGTAGCACTTACTTTTACGAGCAGTACTTC
CASSPTSSTYFYEQYF
>.|TRBD1|TRBJ1-5|TRBV5-6
TGTGCCAGCAGCCAACAGGGACAGGGGGCGAATCAGCCCCAGCATTTT
CASSQQGQGANQPQHF
>.|.|TRBJ1-6|TRBV4-1
TGCGCCAGCAGCCAAAGCGGGATGCGTGAATCACCCCTCCACTTT
CASSQSGMRESPLHF
>.|TRBD2|TRBJ2-7|TRBV7-9
TGTGCCAGCAGCTTAGCCCGGGGGGTTCCCTACGAGCAGTACTTC
CASSLARGVPYEQYF
>.|.|TRBJ2-7|TRBV9
TGTGCCAGCAGCGTAGGGGCAGGGCGCCGGTACGAGCAGTACTTC
CASSVGAGRRYEQYF
>.|.|TRBJ1-4|TRBV7-9
TGTGCCAGCATCCCACAGGGAACTAATGAAAAACTGTTTTTT
CASIPQGTNEKLFF
>.|TRBD2|TRBJ2-2|TRBV5-5
TGTGCCAGCAGCTCGGGACTAGCGGGAGGGCGGTCTGGGATCGGGGAGCTGTTTTTT
CASSSGLAGGRSGIGELFF
>.|.|TRBJ1-5|TRBV6-5
TGTGCCAGCAGTTACTCAGGACTGCACAATCAGCCCCAGCATTTT
CASSYSGLHNQPQHF
>.|.|TRBJ1-6|TRBV10-2
TGCGCCAGCAGTGTGGGCAGTCTTTCACCCCTCCACTTT
CASSVGSLSPLHF
>.|TRBD1|TRBJ2-2|TRBV6-1
TGTGCCAGCAGTGAGGGACAGGGGTTCACCGGGGAGCTGTTTTTT
CASSEGQGFTGELFF